The 10 T cell receptor beta chains reported below all come from one sample, sequenced in a study of T cell changes during pregnancy in multiple sclerosis. Some clones are missing from TCRdb's copy, which holds only in-frame ones; the method was immunoSEQ multiplex PCR. The table has tens of thousands of clones, almost 90% seen once. Sequenced material: CD4+ T cells from peripheral blood mononuclear cells, taken in the third trimester of pregnancy. The receptors were gathered from a female donor in good health, enrolled as a control in a pregnancy study.

This chain links TRBV7-9 with TRBJ1-2; no clear D. CDR3 length: 12 amino acids. V dropped 7 bases and J dropped 1 base, with 7 bases sitting between them. Germline-derived CDR1 and CDR2 are SEHNR and FQNEAQ (reference sequence). In DNA, the CDR3 is TGTGCCAGCACGGGGAGTAACTATGGCTACACCTTC. It translates to CASTGSNYGYTF.

V is TRBV20-1 and J is TRBJ2-2; D is undetermined. CDR3 length equals 11 residues. The V and J ends lost 4 bases and 5 bases respectively, with 5 bases between them. The germline V gene encodes CDR1 DFQATT and CDR2 SNEGSKA (reference sequence). This chain's CDR3 is CSATGTGELFF. The CDR3 bases are TGCAGTGCTACAGGAACCGGGGAGCTGTTTTTT.

The chain links TRBV27 to TRBJ1-3, with TRBD1 matching 7 bases. This CDR3 is 18 amino acids long. Germline CDR1 reads MNHEY; CDR2 reads SMNVEV (reference sequence). V lost 6 bases to trimming and J lost 2 bases; unmatched junction nucleotides: 16. CDR3 DNA: TGTGCCAGCAGACCAAGCGCAGAGAGGGGGCAGGCTGGAAACACCATATATTTT. Amino acids: CASRPSAERGQAGNTIYF.

CDR3 loop: CASSQPTGGAFFSFF. CDR3 DNA sequence: TGTGCCAGCAGTCAACCGACAGGGGGCGCGTTCTTTTCTTTCTTT. V is TRBV6-5 and J is TRBJ1-1; 10 positions match TRBD1. The CDR3 is made up of 15 amino acids. The V segment lost 5 bases and the J segment 12 bases; nucleotides outside the gene matches: 15. Germline CDR1 is MNHEY and CDR2 is SVGAGI.

The chain couples TRBV5-1 to TRBJ2-3, with D possibly TRBD2 on 5 matching bases. From germline, CDR1 is SGHRS and CDR2 YFSETQ. V was shortened by 1 base and J by 6 bases, with 9 bases between the two germline ends. The CDR3 is 13 residues long. The CDR3 DNA sequence: TGCGCCAGCAGCTTGAGGACTGGGGATACGCAGTATTTT. Translated: CASSLRTGDTQYF.

The sample holds one count of this clone. The genes are TRBV6-1 and TRBJ2-7; perhaps TRBD2 as D (5 bases). The CDR3 spans 13 residues. Looked up from germline, CDR1 is MNHNS and CDR2 is SASEGT. With 6 bases removed from V and 7 bases from J, the gap between germline ends came to 16 bases. CDR3 sequence (DNA): TGTGCCAGCAGGTGGGCCCCGACGGGGGAGCAGTACTTC. This sequence encodes CASRWAPTGEQYF.

The V call is TRBV5-1, the J call TRBJ1-3, with D unresolved. CDR1 and CDR2 from the germline V gene are SGHRS and YFSETQ. CDR3 size: 14 residues. The V end was cut by 7 bases, the J end by 4 bases, with 15 bases between. The CDR3: CASPAGSEGNTIYF. The CDR3 nucleotides are TGCGCCAGCCCCGCGGGGAGCGAGGGAAACACCATATATTTT. Full variable domain (remainder filled in from reference TRBV5-1 and TRBJ1-3): KAGVTQTPRYLIKTRGQQVTLSCSPISGHRSVSWYQQTPGQGLQFLFEYFSETQRNKGNFPGRFSGRQFSNSRSEMNVSTLELGDSALYLCASPAGSEGNTIYFGEGSWLTVV.

The chain combines TRBV27 with TRBJ2-3; possible D gene TRBD2, 6 bases. The CDR3 consists of 16 residues. Between the trimmed V and J ends, which lost 4 bases and 2 bases, there was a span of 16 bases. CDR1 and CDR2 from the germline V gene are MNHEY and SMNVEV (reference sequence). CDR3 sequence (DNA): TGTGCCAGCAGTTATACGGTAGCGGTGGACACAGATACGCAGTATTTT. Translating it yields CASSYTVAVDTDTQYF.

The chain links TRBV5-6 to TRBJ2-3; TRBD2 is a possible D gene (5 bases). Trimming cost V 3 bases and J 5 bases, with 10 bases left between them. CDR1 and CDR2 from the germline V gene are SGHDT and YYEEEE. CDR3 length: 13 amino acids. The CDR3 sequence is CASSYKGGDTQYF. CDR3 in DNA: TGTGCCAGCAGCTACAAAGGAGGAGATACGCAGTATTTT. The whole variable domain, remainder taken from reference TRBV5-6 and TRBJ2-3, is DAGVTQSPTHLIKTRGQQVTLRCSPKSGHDTVSWYQQALGQGPQFIFQYYEEEERQRGNFPDRFSGHQFPNYSSELNVNALLLGDSALYLCASSYKGGDTQYFGPGTRLTVL.

V is TRBV7-2 and J is TRBJ1-1; 9 positions agree with TRBD1. This CDR3 is built from 15 residues. With V trimmed by 4 bases and J by 4 bases, 7 bases remained unmatched. From germline, CDR1 is SGHTA and CDR2 FQGNSA. CDR3 in amino acids: CASSSDRGTSTEAFF. CDR3 DNA sequence: TGTGCCAGCAGCTCGGACAGGGGTACGAGCACTGAAGCTTTCTTT. Using reference TRBV7-2 and TRBJ1-1 for the parts outside the CDR3, the full variable domain is GAGVSQSPSNKVTEKGKDVELRCDPISGHTALYWYRQSLGQGLEFLIYFQGNSAPDKSGLPSDRFSAERTGGSVSTLTIQRTQQEDSAVYLCASSSDRGTSTEAFFGQGTRLTVV.